The 28 T cell receptor beta chains below all came from one sample that was sequenced in a study of T-cell memory formation after mild COVID-19 (dated by TCRdb to the early 2020s). Libraries came from 5' RACE. The sequencing machine was an Illumina NovaSeq 6000. Starting from the raw public reads, TCRdb applied fastp trimming at Q25, assembled clones with MiXCR and retained in-frame beta chains. Under each unique CDR3 protein, matching rows form one entry showing the most common genes and DNA. In this sample the table shows about 290,000 distinct CDR3 sequences, under 20% of which occur a single time. 23% of the sample goes to the ten largest clones. Material for sequencing was PBMCs or a T cell subset sorted from them (not recorded which). The receptors stem from a man between 18 and 29 years old who had mild COVID-19 (a few samples of this study predate the infection). The sample titles of this study are shuffled in the database, so cell type and time point are left out; the donor was told from shared clones.

This clonotype has only a few counts. The genes are TRBV12-3 or TRBV12-4 and TRBJ2-7; no definite D call. The CDR3 is 13 residues long. Trimming took 7 bases from V and 3 from J, leaving 13 bases between them. In DNA, the CDR3 is TGTGCCAGCAATTCGGACGGAAGCTACGAGCAGTACTTC. Amino acids: CASNSDGSYEQYF.

The rearrangement uses TRBV6-5 and TRBJ2-6, with 9 bases that match TRBD1. This CDR3 is built from 20 residues. V shed 6 bases and J 2 bases; nucleotides not matched to a gene: 17. Germline values: CDR1 MNHEY, CDR2 SVGAGI. The CDR3 region has the DNA TGTGCCAGCAGCTCCAAACCAAACAGGGGGCTTAATCCTGGGGCCAACGTCCTGACTTTC. Protein product: CASSSKPNRGLNPGANVLTF.

Only a few counts were recorded for this clonotype. V usage is TRBV7-2 and J usage is TRBJ2-1; 7 bases are shared with TRBD1. This CDR3 has 13 amino acids. CDR1 is SGHTA and CDR2 is FQGNSA in the germline V gene. J gave up 7 bases and V 5 bases, and 5 bases lay outside the gene matches. The CDR3 loop reads CASSPDRRNEQFF. The CDR3, as DNA: TGTGCCAGCAGCCCGGACAGGAGAAATGAGCAGTTCTTC.

The chain has TRBV4-3 and TRBJ2-5; D gene unclear. CDR3 length: 14 amino acids. V was cut by 0 bases and J by 2 bases, with 7 bases left in between. Germline CDR1 reads LGHNA; CDR2 reads YSLEER. This CDR3 is CASSQDALQETQYF. The CDR3 DNA reads as TGCGCCAGCAGCCAAGATGCTCTACAAGAGACCCAGTACTTC.

There are many counts of this clonotype. The rearrangement links TRBV7-2 to TRBJ2-1; a weak D match, TRBD2 (5 bases). CDR1 and CDR2 (germline): SGHTA, FQGNSA. The ends were cut back, 4 bases at V and 1 base at J, with 14 bases in the middle. This CDR3 comprises 16 residues. The CDR3 loop is CASSSRFSGSYNEQFF. In DNA, the CDR3 is TGTGCCAGCAGCTCACGTTTTTCGGGATCCTACAATGAGCAGTTCTTC.

The chain recombines TRBV6-6 with TRBJ1-5, with TRBD1 matching over 8 bases. Trimming removed 4 bases from V and 7 bases from J; junction bases left unmatched: 6. The CDR3 has 14 residues. Germline V gene data show CDR1 as MNHNY and CDR2 as SVGAGI (reference sequence). For the CDR3, the DNA is TGTGCCAGCAGTTCCCAGGACAGGGTACAGCCCCAGCATTTT. It yields the protein CASSSQDRVQPQHF.

The J gene is TRBJ2-7, the V gene TRBV2, with D possibly called TRBD1 or TRBD2 (5 bases each). The germline V gene has CDR1 SNHLY and CDR2 FYNNEI. The CDR3 runs 13 residues. Trimming cost V 3 bases and J 2 bases, with 8 bases left between them. CDR3 loop: CASSDRGPYEQYV. Written as DNA, the CDR3 is TGTGCCAGCAGTGATAGGGGACCCTACGAGCAGTACGTC.

The V and J genes are TRBV5-1 and TRBJ1-3; TRBD1 aligns across 9 bases. The V gene's germline CDR1 is SGHRS and CDR2 YFSETQ. After removal of 2 bases from V and 3 bases from J, the junction contained 6 bases not matched to a gene. This CDR3 has 16 residues. Here the CDR3 DNA reads TGCGCCAGCAGCTTCACCGGGACAGGGTTTGGAAACACCATATATTTT. As protein: CASSFTGTGFGNTIYF. The full variable domain, its missing parts supplied by reference TRBV5-1 and TRBJ1-3, is KAGVTQTPRYLIKTRGQQVTLSCSPISGHRSVSWYQQTPGQGLQFLFEYFSETQRNKGNFPGRFSGRQFSNSRSEMNVSTLELGDSALYLCASSFTGTGFGNTIYFGEGSWLTVV.

The chain carries TRBV27 and TRBJ2-1; 8 bases align to TRBD2. The CDR3 covers 15 residues. Trimming at V came to 6 bases and at J to 5 bases, leaving 9 bases not matched to a gene. Germline V gives CDR1 MNHEY, CDR2 SMNVEV (reference sequence). The CDR3 bases are TGTGCCAGCAGCCCCTGGACGGGGGGGGACAATGAGCAGTTCTTC. It specifies CASSPWTGGDNEQFF.

The V call is TRBV18, the J call TRBJ1-4; 9 positions match TRBD1. This CDR3 contains 17 residues. Germline trimming cut 4 bases from V and 3 bases from J; bases unmatched to any gene: 9. Germline loops: CDR1 KGHSH, CDR2 LQKENI. CDR3 protein: CASSRAGTGSSNEKLFF. CDR3 bases: TGTGCCAGCTCACGGGCCGGGACAGGGTCGTCTAATGAAAAACTGTTTTTT.

This clonotype was counted ten times or more. The J gene is TRBJ2-7, the V gene TRBV4-2, with D hard to call. Trimming took off 1 base at V and 7 bases at J, with 14 bases between the two ends. CDR3 length equals 14 residues. The germline V gene encodes CDR1 LGHNA and CDR2 YNFKEQ. The CDR3 reads CASSQAPALGEQYF. In DNA, the CDR3 is TGTGCCAGCAGCCAAGCACCGGCTCTGGGTGAGCAGTACTTC.

This clonotype was counted between two and nine times. J is TRBJ2-5 and V is TRBV6-2 or TRBV6-3, with 7 bases lining up with TRBD2. After removal of 5 bases from V and 2 bases from J, the junction contained 14 bases not matched to a gene. The V gene's germline CDR1 is MNHEY and CDR2 SVGEGT. The CDR3 has 17 residues. CDR3 DNA: TGTGCCAGCAGTCCACTCGGGACTACGGGAAATCAAGAGACCCAGTACTTC. It yields the protein CASSPLGTTGNQETQYF.

The chain joins TRBV28 to TRBJ1-2; possible D gene TRBD1, 5 bases. CDR1 MDHEN and CDR2 SYDVKM come from the germline V gene. V lost 6 bases, J lost 8 bases, and 16 bases lay in between. The CDR3 length is 13 residues. CDR3 DNA: TGTGCCAGCAGCTCTCAAAGGGGCACGGGCTACACCTTC. Translation: CASSSQRGTGYTF.

This chain joins TRBV12-5 and TRBJ2-1; tentatively, D is TRBD1 (6 bases). The CDR3 length is 11 residues. V was clipped by 2 bases and J by 13 bases, with 9 bases between them. Looked up from germline, CDR1 is LGHNT and CDR2 is FRNRAP. As DNA, the CDR3 is TGTGCTAGTGGTTTGAACAGGGCCCAGTTCTTC. It encodes CASGLNRAQFF.

This clonotype showed up just a few times. V usage is TRBV28 and J usage is TRBJ1-5; D possibly corresponds to TRBD1 (6 bases). Trimming took 8 bases from V and 10 from J, leaving 18 bases between them. CDR3 size: 13 residues. Looked up from germline, CDR1 is MDHEN and CDR2 is SYDVKM. This CDR3 reads CASVRGRNGPQHF. The CDR3 nucleotides are TGTGCCAGCGTGAGGGGGAGGAATGGCCCCCAGCATTTT.

This clonotype appeared a single time. The chain joins TRBV7-3 to TRBJ2-3; 10 positions match TRBD2. V lost 5 bases to trimming and J lost 4 bases; unmatched junction nucleotides: 9. Germline CDR1 SGHTA, CDR2 FQGTGA. The CDR3 totals 16 residues. The CDR3 DNA reads as TGTGCCAGCAGCGATCATCTAGCGGGGGAGGCAGATACGCAGTATTTT. Protein sequence: CASSDHLAGEADTQYF.

The chain employs TRBV4-1 and TRBJ1-2; 8 nucleotides line up with TRBD1. Germline loops: CDR1 MGHRA, CDR2 YSYEKL. CDR3 length equals 13 residues. V dropped 4 bases and J dropped 6; count of bases not matched to a gene: 4. In DNA, the CDR3 is TGCGCCAGCAGCCGTTCAGGGGGCGATGGCTACACCTTC. This encodes CASSRSGGDGYTF.

This clonotype showed up just a few times. The CDR3 DNA is TGTGCCAGCAGCTTAGGGACAGGGGTCCTGAGGGGCTACACCTTC. Translating it yields CASSLGTGVLRGYTF. The J gene is TRBJ1-2, the V gene TRBV7-9, with 9 bases lining up with TRBD1. Trimming removed 1 base from V and 8 bases from J; junction bases left unmatched: 8. The CDR3 has 15 residues. The germline V gene has CDR1 SEHNR and CDR2 FQNEAQ (reference sequence).

The table lists this clonotype with many counts. The V gene is TRBV7-9, the J gene TRBJ2-4; 8 nucleotides align to TRBD2. V trimming: 6 bases; J trimming: 3 bases; junction bases outside the gene matches: 4. The V gene's germline CDR1 is SEHNR and CDR2 FQNEAQ (reference sequence). The length of the CDR3 is 14 residues. The CDR3 DNA reads TGTGCCAGCAGAGTCAGCGGGGGCAAAAACATTCAGTACTTC. This codes for CASRVSGGKNIQYF. The full variable domain, completed using reference TRBV7-9 and TRBJ2-4, is DTGVSQNPRHKITKRGQNVTFRCDPISEHNRLYWYRQTLGQGPEFLTYFQNEAQLEKSRLLSDRFSAERPKGSFSTLEIQRTEQGDSAMYLCASRVSGGKNIQYFGAGTRLSVL.

The chain employs TRBV30 and TRBJ2-7, with D possibly TRBD2 on 6 matching bases. V was clipped by 3 bases and J by 7 bases, with 16 bases between them. Germline V CDR1 and CDR2: GTSNPN, SVGIG (reference sequence). The CDR3 runs to 13 residues. CDR3 sequence: CAWRRGGWGEQYF. The CDR3 DNA follows: TGTGCCTGGAGGCGGGGCGGCTGGGGAGAGCAGTACTTC.

This clonotype was detected many times. The chain carries TRBV7-9 and TRBJ2-5; tentative D call: TRBD2 (5 bases). Germline lookup yields CDR1 SEHNR and CDR2 FQNEAQ (reference sequence). The CDR3 loop spans 16 amino acids. With 5 bases removed from V and 7 bases from J, the gap between germline ends came to 23 bases. The CDR3 region has the DNA TGTGCCAGCAGCCCATCTGGACTGTACCTCCGGGGGACCCAGTACTTC. Translation gives CASSPSGLYLRGTQYF.

This clonotype was seen many times. J is TRBJ2-7 and V is TRBV6-2 or TRBV6-3, with D perhaps given as TRBD1 or TRBD2 (5 bases each). Looked up from germline, CDR1 is MNHEY and CDR2 is SVGEGT. Trimming left V 8 bases short and J 0 bases short, with 14 bases between. This CDR3 is 14 amino acids long. The DNA of the CDR3 is TGTGCCAGCGGTCCTGTGGGGACCTCCTACGAGCAGTACTTC. This encodes CASGPVGTSYEQYF.

In its sample, this clonotype was seen a few times. The CDR3 here is CASSLTGGRDNTGELFF. DNA of the CDR3: TGTGCCAGCAGCTTAACAGGGGGCCGCGATAACACCGGGGAGCTGTTTTTT. The chain carries TRBV11-2 and TRBJ2-2; 9 bases are a match to TRBD1. Unmatched junction bases numbered 6, after V lost 2 bases and J lost 2 bases. CDR1 and CDR2 from the germline V gene are SGHAT and FQNNGV. This CDR3 contains 17 residues.

The V gene is TRBV15, the J gene TRBJ2-1; 7 nucleotides align to TRBD2. The CDR3 has 15 amino acids. The V segment lost 5 bases and the J segment 10 bases; nucleotides outside the gene matches: 14. Germline-derived CDR1 and CDR2 are LNHNV and YYDKDF (reference sequence). In DNA, the CDR3 is TGTGCCACCAGCCTCGGGGGGATACCTTCCGTGGAGCAGTTCTTC. This encodes CATSLGGIPSVEQFF.

Only a few counts were recorded for this clonotype. The DNA for the CDR3 is TGTGCCAGCTCATCTGGGACAGGGACGACAGATACGCAGTATTTT. Its translation is CASSSGTGTTDTQYF. The rearrangement uses TRBV18 and TRBJ2-3; 9 bases fit TRBD1. The CDR3 has 15 amino acids. Per germline, CDR1 KGHSH and CDR2 LQKENI. The J segment lost 3 bases and the V segment lost 5 bases, leaving 6 bases of the junction unmatched.

Only a few counts were recorded for this clonotype. This chain uses TRBV4-2 with TRBJ1-1; no firm D call. The germline V gene has CDR1 LGHNA and CDR2 YNFKEQ. This CDR3 has 15 residues. V gave up 4 bases and J gave up 0 bases, with 12 bases separating them. The CDR3 DNA reads TGTGCCAGCAGCCTTGACCGGCTGATGAACACTGAAGCTTTCTTT. Translating it yields CASSLDRLMNTEAFF.

This rearrangement joins TRBV4-1 to TRBJ1-2; D not certain. Trimming pared 5 bases from V and 0 bases from J, leaving 7 bases between. CDR1 and CDR2 from the germline V gene are MGHRA and YSYEKL. The CDR3 totals 13 residues. CDR3 protein: CASSFASNYGYTF. In nucleotides, the CDR3 is TGCGCCAGCAGCTTCGCTTCTAACTATGGCTACACCTTC.

The sample holds a few counts of this clonotype. The V gene is TRBV5-1, the J gene TRBJ1-2; a possible D gene is TRBD1 (5 bases). Looked up from germline, CDR1 is SGHRS and CDR2 is YFSETQ. Trimming stripped 2 bases from V and 6 bases from J, with 17 bases between. This CDR3 has 15 amino acids. The CDR3 DNA follows: TGCGCCAGCAGCTTATGGGGGTCAGATCCTGATGGCTACACCTTC. Protein sequence: CASSLWGSDPDGYTF. The full variable domain, completed using reference TRBV5-1 and TRBJ1-2, is KAGVTQTPRYLIKTRGQQVTLSCSPISGHRSVSWYQQTPGQGLQFLFEYFSETQRNKGNFPGRFSGRQFSNSRSEMNVSTLELGDSALYLCASSLWGSDPDGYTFGSGTRLTVV.